This T cell receptor (beta chain) is from a study of blood T cell repertoires in COVID-19. On the study more broadly: Specimens from acute and convalescent COVID-19 originated in the United States, Italy and Spain. The analysed material was cDNA or gDNA that came from T cells, B-cell-depleted T cells, or PBMCs.

In the authors' methods: Amplification of reference gene primers provided the estimated nucleated cell counts. Clones were read by immunoSEQ multiplex PCR, and TCRdb kept only the in-frame ones, dropping some. That table supplies the V and J calls and clone size; D and trimming were determined from the DNA. The sample records approximately 72,000 clones, 88% being singletons. The CDR3 is made up of 16 amino acids. The germline V and J ends were trimmed by 0 bases and 3 bases, with 11 bases remaining between them. Germline-derived CDR1 and CDR2 are LGHDT and YNNKEL (reference sequence). J is TRBJ2-2 and V is TRBV3-1 (or the pseudogene TRBV3-2); tentative D call: TRBD2 (6 bases). The sequencing input was peripheral blood. The TCR comes from a man between 45 and 60 years old with acute or convalescent COVID-19. CDR3 loop: CASSQEWGGDTGELFF. The CDR3 nucleotides read TGTGCCAGCAGCCAAGAGTGGGGCGGGGACACCGGGGAGCTGTTTTTT.